This T cell receptor (beta chain) was observed in a study of preoperative IRX-2 immunotherapy in early breast cancer. The treatment denotes: preoperative locoregional IRX-2 cytokine immunotherapy. This phase Ib study tested locoregional IRX-2 cytokine immunotherapy given before surgery. Method: immunoSEQ multiplex PCR; TCRdb's copy keeps in-frame clones and lacks some. The table records 95,000 to 100,000 clones, roughly 88% of them present only once. Germline V gene data show CDR1 as MDHEN and CDR2 as SYDVKM. CDR3 length: 13 amino acids. Trimming at V came to 7 bases and at J to 7 bases, leaving 5 bases not matched to a gene.

The rearrangement links TRBV28 to TRBJ1-4; 8 bases match TRBD1. This TCR derives from a human donor with breast cancer. The sample was tumor tissue, taken after IRX-2 immunotherapy. The CDR3 here is CASILQGGEKLFF. As DNA, the CDR3 is TGTGCCAGCATCCTACAGGGGGGTGAAAAACTGTTTTTT.